These 31 T cell receptor beta chains came from one sample sequenced in a study of sequential checkpoint blockade in melanoma. Treatment in this sample: randomized to nivolumab then ipilimumab (arm A) or the reverse (arm B). This table comes from immunoSEQ multiplex PCR, and its TCRdb copy is limited to in-frame clones, with some not included. Here the sample spans over 6,500 clones, about 55% being singletons. This specimen consisted of CD8+ T cells sorted from blood (inferred from file names), obtained from a patient given nivolumab and ipilimumab in sequence. The origin of the receptors is a human donor with melanoma.

This sequence joins TRBV5-1 and TRBJ1-2; 11 nucleotides align to TRBD1. V was pared by 5 bases and J by 7 bases, with 16 bases of the junction left unmatched. Per the germline V gene, CDR1 is SGHRS and CDR2 is YFSETQ. This CDR3 has 17 residues. The CDR3 sequence is CASRGSGTGGLLAGYTF. CDR3 DNA: TGCGCCAGCAGGGGCTCCGGGACAGGGGGGTTGTTGGCTGGCTACACCTTC.

Only a few counts were recorded for this clone. The V and J genes are TRBV10-3 and TRBJ2-7; 8 bases are shared with TRBD2. The CDR3 has 15 amino acids. Germline CDR1 ENHRY, CDR2 SYGVKD. The V gene end was trimmed by 0 bases and the J gene end by 4 bases; junction bases not matched to a gene: 5. In DNA, the CDR3 is TGTGCCATCAGTGAGTCCCGGGAGGGTGGGTACGAGCAGTACTTC. This encodes CAISESREGGYEQYF.

The chain is built from TRBV13 and TRBJ2-5, with 8 bases identical to TRBD2. With V trimmed by 5 bases and J by 5 bases, 13 bases remained unmatched. The CDR3 sequence is 16 residues long. CDR1 is PRHDT and CDR2 is FYEKMQ in the germline V gene (reference sequence). DNA for the CDR3: TGTGCCAGCAGCCCAGGCGGGGGGTTCCAGCGGGAGACCCAGTACTTC. Its protein is CASSPGGGFQRETQYF.

The chain joins TRBV10-3 to TRBJ1-3, with TRBD1 identical over 8 bases. Germline CDR1 reads ENHRY; CDR2 reads SYGVKD. The trim removed 3 bases at V and 2 bases at J, leaving 6 bases unmatched. The length of the CDR3 is 16 residues. The CDR3 sequence is CAISDPGGLAGNTIYF. The CDR3 DNA reads TGTGCCATCAGTGACCCAGGGGGCTTGGCTGGAAACACCATATATTTT.

This clone occurred a few times. V is TRBV28 and J is TRBJ2-7; no firm D call. The CDR3 sequence is 11 residues long. V lost 5 bases to trimming and J lost 3 bases, with 5 bases between them. Germline V gene sequence: CDR1 MDHEN, CDR2 SYDVKM. The CDR3 nucleotides are TGTGCCAGCAGTATTAGCTACGAGCAGTACTTC. Its protein is CASSISYEQYF.

To note about this clone: The junction departs from germline at one end; a sequencing error may be responsible. The V gene is TRBV7-9, the J gene TRBJ2-7, with 7 bases identical to TRBD1. The CDR3 covers 14 residues. Germline values: CDR1 SEHNR, CDR2 FQNEAQ (reference sequence). This CDR3 is CASSADRVGYEQCF. The CDR3, as DNA: TGTGCCAGCAGCGCAGACAGGGTTGGCTACGAGCAGTGCTTC.

J is TRBJ2-1 and V is TRBV9; 9 nucleotides line up with TRBD2. The CDR3 totals 16 residues. From germline, CDR1 is SGDLS and CDR2 YYNGEE. The V segment lost 4 bases and the J segment 5 bases; nucleotides outside the gene matches: 10. CDR3: CASSTRTSAAHNEQFF. The CDR3 DNA follows: TGTGCCAGCAGCACCCGGACTAGCGCAGCGCACAATGAGCAGTTCTTC.

The chain employs TRBV2 and TRBJ2-3; 8 nucleotides align to TRBD2. V was clipped by 10 bases and J by 2 bases; unmatched bases: 11. The CDR3 extends over 15 amino acids. Looked up from germline, CDR1 is SNHLY and CDR2 is FYNNEI. The CDR3 coding sequence is TGTGCCACCCCGGGGGGGCGGGGGCCCACAGATACGCAGTATTTT. Translation: CATPGGRGPTDTQYF.

The chain employs TRBV5-6 and TRBJ1-4, with TRBD1 as a possible D gene (6 bases). Trimming pared 2 bases from V and 3 bases from J, leaving 11 bases between. Looked up from germline, CDR1 is SGHDT and CDR2 is YYEEEE. This CDR3 comprises 15 residues. The CDR3 DNA is TGTGCCAGCAGCTTACAGGGATGGGCTAATGAAAAACTGTTTTTT. Protein sequence: CASSLQGWANEKLFF. Based on the CDR3 plus reference TRBV5-6 and TRBJ1-4, the full variable domain is DAGVTQSPTHLIKTRGQQVTLRCSPKSGHDTVSWYQQALGQGPQFIFQYYEEEERQRGNFPDRFSGHQFPNYSSELNVNALLLGDSALYLCASSLQGWANEKLFFGSGTQLSVL.

The chain links TRBV5-6 to TRBJ2-7; 12 bases align to TRBD2. CDR1 SGHDT and CDR2 YYEEEE come from the germline V gene. The CDR3 sequence is 17 residues long. J was trimmed by 0 bases and V by 1 base; bases with no gene match: 5. The CDR3 DNA follows: TGTGCCAGCAGCTTGTCACTAGCGGGAGGTTCCTCCTACGAGCAGTACTTC. Translated, it gives CASSLSLAGGSSYEQYF.

Sample share makes this clone medium-sized. The chain carries TRBV7-2 and TRBJ2-1; TRBD2 matches at 9 bases. V shed 5 bases and J 5 bases; nucleotides not matched to a gene: 10. Germline assignment: CDR1 SGHTA and CDR2 FQGNSA. The CDR3 runs to 16 residues. The CDR3 DNA is TGTGCCAGCAGCACGCGGGAGGGCCGTATACACAATGAGCAGTTCTTC. This translates into CASSTREGRIHNEQFF.

J is TRBJ1-6 and V is TRBV28, with D maybe TRBD1 (6 bases). There are 15 residues in the CDR3. CDR1 and CDR2 from the germline V gene are MDHEN and SYDVKM. V was clipped by 6 bases and J by 3 bases, with 12 bases between them. In nucleotides, the CDR3 is TGTGCCAGCAGAACTACAGGGAACTATAATTCACCCCTCCACTTT. It encodes CASRTTGNYNSPLHF.

The rearrangement uses TRBV28 and TRBJ2-7, with TRBD1 as a possible D gene (6 bases). Germline CDR1 is MDHEN and CDR2 is SYDVKM. Trimming stripped 5 bases from V and 5 bases from J, with 19 bases between. The CDR3 consists of 15 residues. The CDR3 spells CASSILGAVGHEQYF. CDR3 DNA: TGTGCCAGCAGTATCCTGGGGGCCGTGGGCCACGAGCAGTACTTC.

V is TRBV5-6 and J is TRBJ1-1, with 7 bases matching TRBD1. V gave up 5 bases and J gave up 6 bases; unmatched junction bases: 7. Per the germline V gene, CDR1 is SGHDT and CDR2 is YYEEEE. The CDR3 extends over 13 amino acids. The DNA for the CDR3 is TGTGCCAGCAGTTTTACAGGGGTCCCTGAAGCTTTCTTT. Translated: CASSFTGVPEAFF.

The table lists this clone with a count of one. This chain links TRBV5-1 with TRBJ1-2, with D hard to call. The CDR3 is 17 amino acids. Deletions cut 2 bases from V and 4 bases from J, with 21 bases between. Germline CDR1 SGHRS, CDR2 YFSETQ. The CDR3 sequence: CASSFKKLPIFVYGYTF. The CDR3 DNA reads as TGCGCCAGCAGCTTTAAGAAACTTCCCATCTTTGTCTATGGCTACACCTTC.

The V call is TRBV7-8, the J call TRBJ1-2; D perhaps matches TRBD1 (5 bases). In germline, CDR1 is SGHVS, CDR2 FQNEAQ. The V end was cut by 0 bases, the J end by 6 bases, with 17 bases between. This CDR3 is built from 16 residues. The CDR3 bases are TGTGCCAGCAGCTTAGCGCTGGGCAGGGTAATACATGGCTACACCTTC. Residues: CASSLALGRVIHGYTF. Filled out from reference TRBV7-8 and TRBJ1-2, the complete variable domain reads GAGVSQSPRYKVAKRGQDVALRCDPISGHVSLFWYQQALGQGPEFLTYFQNEAQLDKSGLPSDRFFAERPEGSVSTLKIQRTQQEDSAVYLCASSLALGRVIHGYTFGSGTRLTVV.

V and J are TRBV28 and TRBJ1-1; the D gene is possibly TRBD1 (5 bases). The CDR3 covers 15 residues. Per the germline V gene, CDR1 is MDHEN and CDR2 is SYDVKM. V gave up 8 bases and J gave up 3 bases, with 19 bases separating them. In DNA, the CDR3 is TGTGCCAGCCGGCCCAGGTCGGGGGGGTACACTGAAGCTTTCTTT. This encodes CASRPRSGGYTEAFF.

This clone was observed a handful of times. V gene TRBV5-4 combines with J gene TRBJ1-2, with a tentative D call TRBD1 (6 bases). The CDR3 totals 13 residues. The germline V gene encodes CDR1 SGHNT and CDR2 YYREEE (reference sequence). Trimming removed 10 bases from V and 2 bases from J, with 15 bases in between. This CDR3 is CAVKGGRNYGYTF. In DNA form, the CDR3 reads TGTGCCGTTAAGGGGGGGCGGAACTATGGCTACACCTTC.

J is TRBJ1-2 and V is TRBV7-2; TRBD1 aligns across 10 bases. V lost 5 bases, J lost 4 bases, and 4 bases stayed unmatched. Per the germline V gene, CDR1 is SGHTA and CDR2 is FQGNSA. This CDR3 is 14 amino acids long. CDR3: CASSPRDRGYGYTF. DNA of the CDR3: TGTGCCAGCAGCCCCCGGGACAGGGGCTATGGCTACACCTTC.

This chain links TRBV19 with TRBJ2-7, with 8 bases matching TRBD1. CDR1 and CDR2 from the germline V gene are LNHDA and SQIVND (reference sequence). The CDR3 length is 15 residues. Trimming at V came to 5 bases and at J to 4 bases, leaving 10 bases not matched to a gene. In DNA form, the CDR3 reads TGTGCCAGTAGTCCCGGGACAGGACCGACTTACGAGCAGTACTTC. Translating gives CASSPGTGPTYEQYF.

This sequence joins TRBV5-1 and TRBJ2-2, with a weak D call TRBD1 (6 bases). Trimming pared 4 bases from V and 2 bases from J, leaving 9 bases between. The germline V gene encodes CDR1 SGHRS and CDR2 YFSETQ. The CDR3 spans 14 residues. CDR3 sequence: CASSQGTNTGELFF. In nucleotides, the CDR3 is TGCGCCAGCAGCCAGGGGACCAACACCGGGGAGCTGTTTTTT.

The CDR3 sequence is CASSPPSGGYYGYTF. The DNA for the CDR3 is TGTGCCAGCAGCCCCCCCTCTGGGGGGTACTATGGCTACACCTTC. The V and J genes are TRBV13 and TRBJ1-2; a possible D gene is TRBD1 (5 bases). The CDR3 is 15 amino acids. V lost 5 bases and J lost 3, with 16 bases in between. In germline, CDR1 is PRHDT, CDR2 FYEKMQ (reference sequence).

The rearrangement uses TRBV6-5 and TRBJ2-7, with a weak D call TRBD2 (6 bases). Trimming took 6 bases from V and 1 from J, leaving 13 bases between them. Per germline, CDR1 MNHEY and CDR2 SVGAGI. The CDR3 totals 14 residues. The CDR3 region has the DNA TGTGCCAGCAGCCCCGTCGGGGGTTCCTACGAGCAGTACTTC. Translated, it gives CASSPVGGSYEQYF.

This clone was seen more than once but under ten times. The J gene is TRBJ2-7, the V gene TRBV4-1; tentatively, D is TRBD1 (6 bases). CDR1 MGHRA and CDR2 YSYEKL come from the germline V gene. This CDR3 is 16 amino acids long. V was pared by 3 bases and J by 0 bases, with 15 bases between. CDR3 bases: TGCGCCAGCAGCCACGGACAGACTCGGAGCTCCTACGAGCAGTACTTC. Protein: CASSHGQTRSSYEQYF.

The chain uses TRBV19 and TRBJ1-1; 9 nucleotides align to TRBD1. The germline V gene encodes CDR1 LNHDA and CDR2 SQIVND (reference sequence). This CDR3 region has 12 residues. With V trimmed by 9 bases and J by 4 bases, 3 bases remained unmatched. The CDR3 nucleotides are TGTGCCAGCACGGACAGGGGCACTGAAGCTTTCTTT. Its translation: CASTDRGTEAFF.

The V and J genes are TRBV9 and TRBJ2-1; no clear D gene. The CDR3 extends over 15 amino acids. V lost 0 bases to trimming and J lost 7 bases, with 14 bases between them. CDR1 is SGDLS, CDR2 YYNGEE, per germline. The CDR3 region is CASSVERWVSNEQFF. Here the CDR3 DNA reads TGTGCCAGCAGCGTAGAGCGCTGGGTCTCAAATGAGCAGTTCTTC.

The chain employs TRBV29-1 and TRBJ1-2, with 9 bases that match TRBD1. Germline V CDR1 and CDR2: SQVTM, ANQGSEA. V gave up 1 base and J gave up 2 bases; unmatched junction bases: 2. CDR3 size: 14 residues. CDR3 DNA: TGCAGCGTTGAAGGGACAGGGGCCAACTATGGCTACACCTTC. This codes for CSVEGTGANYGYTF.

The chain couples TRBV7-3 to TRBJ2-1, with TRBD2 matching over 9 bases. The CDR3 has 16 residues. V was clipped by 5 bases and J by 8 bases; unmatched bases: 13. CDR1 and CDR2 from the germline V gene are SGHTA and FQGTGA. The CDR3 here is CASSHALAGSLHEQFF. CDR3 in DNA: TGTGCCAGCAGCCACGCACTAGCGGGTAGTCTCCATGAGCAGTTCTTC.

This clone occurred once. This chain uses TRBV4-1 with TRBJ1-2; 7 nucleotides agree with TRBD1. Losses at the gene ends were 4 bases for V and 0 bases for J; bases not matched to a gene: 5. Germline CDR1 MGHRA, CDR2 YSYEKL. This CDR3 spans 15 amino acids. This chain's CDR3 is CASSREGQANYGYTF. The CDR3 nucleotides read TGCGCCAGCAGCCGAGAAGGACAGGCTAACTATGGCTACACCTTC.

This rearrangement joins TRBV7-9 to TRBJ2-7; 9 positions match TRBD1. Germline values: CDR1 SEHNR, CDR2 FQNEAQ (reference sequence). The CDR3 loop spans 16 amino acids. Losses at the gene ends were 2 bases for V and 5 bases for J; bases not matched to a gene: 10. The CDR3 nucleotides are TGTGCCAGCAGCTTACCCTACCTGGGACAGGGTAACGAGCAGTACTTC. It specifies CASSLPYLGQGNEQYF.

This clone was counted between two and nine times. The chain couples TRBV18 to TRBJ2-7, with 9 bases that match TRBD2. In germline, CDR1 is KGHSH, CDR2 LQKENI. Trimming cost V 0 bases and J 5 bases; bases outside gene matches: 2. This CDR3 is 14 amino acids long. The CDR3 region is CASSPPSGSHEQYF. The DNA of the CDR3 is TGTGCCAGCTCACCACCTAGCGGGAGCCACGAGCAGTACTTC.